Given below is one T cell receptor beta chain in context. CDR1 is SGHRS and CDR2 is YFSETQ in the germline V gene. The CDR3 is made up of 14 amino acids. V shed 4 bases, J shed 6 bases, and the junction held 9 bases outside the gene matches. The sample belongs to a study of blood T cell repertoires in COVID-19. Assay: immunoSEQ multiplex PCR; the TCRdb copy retains only in-frame clones and omits some. The sample comprises 150,000 to 200,000 clones, over 75% of which are singletons, and 6.5% to 8% rests with the top ten. The gene calls are TRBV5-1 and TRBJ1-2, with 7 bases matching TRBD1. What was sequenced was peripheral blood. The receptor was derived from a man in his 70s with active or convalescent COVID-19. CDR3 bases: TGCGCCAGCAGCATTTCCGACAGGGCCCATGGCTACACCTTC. Translating gives CASSISDRAHGYTF.